A single sample is the source of the 21 T cell receptor beta chains below, sequenced in a study of human T cells and chemical hapten exposure. In TCRdb, the RACE reads were re-called with MiXCR into one record per CDR3 protein. The profile shows some 190,000 distinct CDR3 sequences, more than 20% of them singletons. The time point: patch test 1, 2 weeks after DPC sensitization. Noted treatment: therapeutic diphenylcyclopropenone sensitization with weekly scalp DPC. This sample comprised whole blood, obtained in connection with sensitization to the hapten diphenylcyclopropenone (DPC). All receptors derive from a woman between 45 and 65 years old with alopecia areata. Some clones in this sample may be carry-over from other donors' samples.

This clonotype was detected a few times. The V call is TRBV10-2, the J call TRBJ2-7; perhaps D is TRBD1 or TRBD2 (5 bases each). Trimming took 2 bases from V and 2 from J, leaving 19 bases between them. The V gene's germline CDR1 is WSHSY and CDR2 SAAADI. The CDR3 is 17 residues long. The CDR3 nucleotides are TGCGCCAGCAGTGAGCCCGGGGCAGATTTGAGTCCCTACGAGCAGTACTTC. Protein product: CASSEPGADLSPYEQYF.

This clonotype occurred a few times. This chain joins TRBV7-3 and TRBJ1-6; D possibly corresponds to TRBD1 (5 bases). Germline V gene data show CDR1 as SGHTA and CDR2 as FQGTGA. This CDR3 has 14 amino acids. Trimming stripped 0 bases from V and 6 bases from J, with 6 bases between. The CDR3, as DNA: TGTGCCAGCAGCTTAACCAGGGTTAATTCACCCCTCCACTTT. Encoded protein: CASSLTRVNSPLHF.

The count of this clonotype is one. CDR3 protein: CASSVTGFGTEAFF. The CDR3 coding sequence is TGTGCCAGCAGCGTTACAGGGTTTGGCACTGAAGCTTTCTTT. The V gene is TRBV7-2, the J gene TRBJ1-1; D might be TRBD1 (6 bases). From germline, CDR1 is SGHTA and CDR2 FQGNSA. Trimming removed 5 bases at V and 4 bases at J, with 14 bases between. The CDR3 length is 14 residues.

The rearrangement joins TRBV13 to TRBJ2-3, with TRBD2 identical over 7 bases. Germline V gene data show CDR1 as PRHDT and CDR2 as FYEKMQ (reference sequence). This CDR3 is 16 amino acids long. V shed 3 bases, J shed 4 bases, and the junction held 10 bases outside the gene matches. CDR3 sequence: CASSLGSGGGADTQYF. The DNA of the CDR3 is TGTGCCAGCAGCTTGGGTTCGGGAGGTGGTGCAGATACGCAGTATTTT.

This clonotype appeared a few times. The chain uses TRBV2 and TRBJ1-2; D is unclear. Germline V lookup: CDR1 SNHLY, CDR2 FYNNEI. V lost 6 bases and J lost 5, with 13 bases in between. The CDR3 extends over 13 amino acids. The CDR3 coding sequence is TGTGCCAGCAGGCCGACTGAACTTTATGGCTACACCTTC. It codes for CASRPTELYGYTF.

CDR3 sequence: CASSLVANYGYTF. CDR3 in DNA: TGTGCCAGCAGTTTAGTAGCTAACTATGGCTACACCTTC. The chain couples TRBV28 to TRBJ1-2, with D hard to call. This CDR3 has 13 amino acids. V dropped 2 bases and J dropped 0 bases, with 4 bases sitting between them. The V gene's germline CDR1 is MDHEN and CDR2 SYDVKM.

The V call is TRBV3-1, the J call TRBJ2-5, with unresolved D. The CDR3 has 14 amino acids. Per the germline V gene, CDR1 is LGHDT and CDR2 is YNNKEL (reference sequence). V was trimmed by 4 bases and J by 5 bases, leaving 14 bases between them. CDR3 in amino acids: CASSLNRLFETQYF. The CDR3 DNA reads as TGTGCCAGCAGCCTGAACAGACTGTTCGAGACCCAGTACTTC.

The V gene is TRBV20-1, the J gene TRBJ1-3; D possibly corresponds to TRBD1 (6 bases). The CDR3 has 16 residues. Germline V CDR1 and CDR2: DFQATT, SNEGSKA (reference sequence). V lost 4 bases and J 6 bases, leaving 22 bases between the germline ends. CDR3 in DNA: TGCAGTGCTAATCCCTCCATGGACAGTGAGGCAAACACCATATATTTT. Protein product: CSANPSMDSEANTIYF.

The chain employs TRBV7-6 and TRBJ1-1, with D hard to call. Per the germline V gene, CDR1 is SGHVS and CDR2 is FNYEAQ. Between the trimmed V and J ends, which lost 2 bases and 4 bases, there was a span of 8 bases. This CDR3 spans 13 amino acids. CDR3 sequence (DNA): TGTGCCAGCAGCTTAATTGGCAGCACTGAAGCTTTCTTT. As protein: CASSLIGSTEAFF.

The genes are TRBV12-3 or TRBV12-4 and TRBJ2-1; 10 bases match TRBD2. V shed 2 bases and J 7 bases; nucleotides not matched to a gene: 5. The CDR3 has 15 amino acids. The CDR3 here is CASSLSGRAKNEQFF. The CDR3 DNA is TGTGCCAGCAGTTTAAGCGGGAGGGCCAAAAATGAGCAGTTCTTC.

J is TRBJ1-1 and V is TRBV3-1; 7 bases are shared with TRBD1. The CDR3 runs to 14 residues. The germline CDR1 and CDR2 sequences are LGHDT and YNNKEL (reference sequence). V trimming: 3 bases; J trimming: 4 bases; junction bases outside the gene matches: 5. This CDR3 is CASSQQDRSTEAFF. The CDR3 DNA reads as TGTGCCAGCAGCCAGCAGGACAGGAGCACTGAAGCTTTCTTT.

This clonotype was detected only a few times. This rearrangement joins TRBV4-1 to TRBJ1-6, with D perhaps TRBD1 (6 bases). This CDR3 contains 19 residues. The germline V and J ends were trimmed by 3 bases and 0 bases, with 18 bases remaining between them. Germline CDR1 reads MGHRA; CDR2 reads YSYEKL. This CDR3 reads CASSHPNPGQSSYNSPLHF. DNA of the CDR3: TGCGCCAGCAGCCACCCAAACCCGGGACAAAGCTCCTATAATTCACCCCTCCACTTT.

Written as DNA, the CDR3 is TGCAGTGCCCTGGGACAGGGGGTGTCTGAAGCTTTCTTT. This encodes CSALGQGVSEAFF. The rearrangement links TRBV20-1 to TRBJ1-1, with 11 bases lining up with TRBD1. Trimming removed 6 bases from V and 6 bases from J; junction bases left unmatched: 6. This CDR3 is 13 amino acids long. Germline assignment: CDR1 DFQATT and CDR2 SNEGSKA (reference sequence).

This clonotype was counted a few times. This chain links TRBV15 with TRBJ2-7; TRBD1 matches at 7 bases. V was pared by 4 bases and J by 4 bases, with 10 bases of the junction left unmatched. The CDR3 consists of 15 residues. Germline loops: CDR1 LNHNV, CDR2 YYDKDF (reference sequence). Written as DNA, the CDR3 is TGTGCCACCAGCAAGGACAAGGGGGCTTCTTACGAGCAGTACTTC. It is translated as CATSKDKGASYEQYF.

V and J are TRBV3-1 and TRBJ1-2; possible D gene TRBD1, 5 bases. V was cut by 1 base and J by 6 bases, with 9 bases left in between. The length of the CDR3 is 13 residues. The germline gives CDR1 LGHDT, CDR2 YNNKEL (reference sequence). CDR3 protein: CASSQVQGDGYTF. DNA of the CDR3: TGTGCCAGCAGCCAAGTCCAGGGCGATGGCTACACCTTC.

Only a few counts were recorded for this clonotype. The V and J genes are TRBV7-8 and TRBJ1-1; D remains ambiguous. CDR1 SGHVS and CDR2 FQNEAQ come from the germline V gene. There are 14 residues in the CDR3. Trimming left V 2 bases short and J 1 base short, with 8 bases between. The CDR3 sequence: CASSLTAPNTEAFF. The DNA of the CDR3 is TGTGCCAGCAGCTTAACGGCACCGAACACTGAAGCTTTCTTT.

This clonotype was seen more than once but under ten times. This chain uses TRBV20-1 with TRBJ1-5, with a possible D match to TRBD1 (5 bases). Germline lookup yields CDR1 DFQATT and CDR2 SNEGSKA (reference sequence). This CDR3 spans 14 amino acids. V was shortened by 1 base and J by 0 bases, with 7 bases between the two germline ends. The CDR3 region is CSARAQGSNQPQHF. The CDR3 DNA reads as TGCAGTGCTAGAGCTCAGGGTAGCAATCAGCCCCAGCATTTT.

This clonotype has more than one count but fewer than ten. The chain employs TRBV5-1 and TRBJ2-7, with no clear D. Germline values: CDR1 SGHRS, CDR2 YFSETQ. Trimming removed 2 bases from V and 1 base from J, with 10 bases in between. The CDR3 length is 14 residues. CDR3 in amino acids: CASSFTTDSYEQYF. In DNA form, the CDR3 reads TGCGCCAGCAGCTTCACTACAGATTCCTACGAGCAGTACTTC.

This clonotype was counted at least ten times. This chain connects TRBV12-3 or TRBV12-4 to TRBJ2-1; 14 bases are shared with TRBD2. CDR3 length: 16 amino acids. Trimming removed 6 bases from V and 5 bases from J; junction bases left unmatched: 6. The CDR3 is CASRSPTSGRDNEQFF. In DNA, the CDR3 is TGTGCCAGCAGAAGCCCGACTAGCGGGAGGGACAATGAGCAGTTCTTC.

In this sample, this clonotype turned up a few times. The rearrangement joins TRBV2 to TRBJ1-1, with TRBD1 as a possible D gene (6 bases). The CDR3 has 14 residues. Germline assignment: CDR1 SNHLY and CDR2 FYNNEI. With 6 bases removed from V and 1 base from J, the gap between germline ends came to 12 bases. The CDR3 DNA sequence: TGTGCCAGCAGGTTTACAGGGCCGAACACTGAAGCTTTCTTT. This codes for CASRFTGPNTEAFF.

The chain couples TRBV10-3 to TRBJ2-1, with TRBD1 as a possible D gene (6 bases). With 4 bases removed from V and 5 bases from J, the gap between germline ends came to 15 bases. The CDR3 runs 15 residues. Germline-derived CDR1 and CDR2 are ENHRY and SYGVKD. The CDR3 loop reads CAISVQPGQNNEQFF. CDR3 bases: TGTGCCATCAGTGTACAACCGGGACAAAACAATGAGCAGTTCTTC.